This TCR beta chain was obtained from a study of blood T cell repertoires in COVID-19. The CDR3 length is 14 residues. Trimming removed 0 bases from V and 2 bases from J, with 8 bases in between. The germline gives CDR1 SGDLS, CDR2 YYNGEE. In the original workflow: The authors estimated nucleated cell counts from reference gene primer amplification. This table comes from immunoSEQ multiplex PCR, and its TCRdb copy is limited to in-frame clones, with some not included. V and J calls plus clone size are reproduced from that table; the DNA served to infer D and trimming. The sample shows over 250,000 clones, over 75% of them seen only once.

J is TRBJ1-1 and V is TRBV9; no definite D call. The sample comprised peripheral blood. The receptor comes from a human donor in a cohort sampled during active COVID-19. This chain's CDR3 is CASSVVGDNTEAFF. CDR3 nucleotides: TGTGCCAGCAGCGTAGTAGGAGACAACACTGAAGCTTTCTTT.